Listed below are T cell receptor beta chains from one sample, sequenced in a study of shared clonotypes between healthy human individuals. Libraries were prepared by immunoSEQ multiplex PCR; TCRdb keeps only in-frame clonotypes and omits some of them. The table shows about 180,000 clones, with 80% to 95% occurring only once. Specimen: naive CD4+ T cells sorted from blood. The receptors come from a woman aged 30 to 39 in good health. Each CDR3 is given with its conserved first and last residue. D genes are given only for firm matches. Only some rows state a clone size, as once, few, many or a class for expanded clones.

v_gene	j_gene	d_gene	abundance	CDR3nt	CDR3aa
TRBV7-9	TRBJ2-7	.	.	TGTGCCAGCAGCGCGGACTACGAGCAGTACTTC	CASSADYEQYF
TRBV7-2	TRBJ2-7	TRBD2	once	TGTGCCAGCAGCTTAAATTTGAGACTAGCGGGAGATGGGGCCTACGAGCAGTACTTC	CASSLNLRLAGDGAYEQYF
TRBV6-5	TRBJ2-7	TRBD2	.	TGTGCCAGCAGCAGGACTAGCGGGGCCCGGAACGAGCAGTACTTC	CASSRTSGARNEQYF
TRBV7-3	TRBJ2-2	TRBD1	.	TGTGCCAGCAGCTTGGGACAGGGGGACACCGGGGAGCTGTTTTTT	CASSLGQGDTGELFF
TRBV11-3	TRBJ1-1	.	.	TGTGCCAGCAGCTGCCGTTATTCCCTTACTGAAGCTTTCTTT	CASSCRYSLTEAFF
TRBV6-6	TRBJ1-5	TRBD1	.	TGTGCCAGGGTAAACAGGGGGTTGATCAATCAGCCCCAGCATTTT	CARVNRGLINQPQHF
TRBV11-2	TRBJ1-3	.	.	TGTGCCAGCAGCTTAGGAGGAAACACCATATATTTT	CASSLGGNTIYF
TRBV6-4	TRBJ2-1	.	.	TGTGCCAGCAGTGGGGACCGAGACAATGAGCAGTTCTTC	CASSGDRDNEQFF
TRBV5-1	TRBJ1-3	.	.	TGCGCCAGCAGCTTGTGGGGCCCCTCTTACACCATATATTTT	CASSLWGPSYTIYF
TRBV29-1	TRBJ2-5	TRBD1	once	TGCAGCGTCGCAGGACAGGGCGGAGAGACCCAGTACTTC	CSVAGQGGETQYF
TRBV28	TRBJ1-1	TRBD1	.	TGTGCCAGCAGTTCAGCGGGACAGGGTAACACTGAAGCTTTCTTT	CASSSAGQGNTEAFF
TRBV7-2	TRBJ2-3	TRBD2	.	TGTGCCAGCAGCTTAGCGCAGATGACTAGCGGTTTCGGAGTAGATACGCAGTATTTT	CASSLAQMTSGFGVDTQYF
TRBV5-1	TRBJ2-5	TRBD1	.	TGCGCCAGCAGCTTGGGCCGGGACAGGGTATCGTGGGAGCAGTACTTC	CASSLGRDRVSWEQYF
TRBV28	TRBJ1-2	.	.	TGTGCCAGCAGTTTAAGGGCAGGTTGGGTATCAGGCTACACCTTC	CASSLRAGWVSGYTF
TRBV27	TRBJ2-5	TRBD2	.	TGTGCCAGCAGCCCAAGACTAGCGGGCGAGGGAGAGACCCAGTACTTC	CASSPRLAGEGETQYF
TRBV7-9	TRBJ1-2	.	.	TGTGCCAGCAGCTCAGATAACTATGGCTACACCTTC	CASSSDNYGYTF
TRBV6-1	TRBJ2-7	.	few	TGTGCCAGCAGTGAATTTCAGGGTTCCTACGAGCAGTACTTC	CASSEFQGSYEQYF
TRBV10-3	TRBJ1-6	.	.	TGTGCCATCAGTGAGTCGACTATCAGTGCACCCCTCCACTTT	CAISESTISAPLHF
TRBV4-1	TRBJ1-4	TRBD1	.	TGCGCCAGCAGCCAAGATCGGTGGAGGGGGCGGGATAGTGCGCGTGAAAAACTGTTTTTT	CASSQDRWRGRDSAREKLFF
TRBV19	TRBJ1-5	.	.	TGTGCCAGTAGTATTTTGGGCCTGGAGGTGGGCAATCAGCCCCAGCATTTT	CASSILGLEVGNQPQHF